Below are 21 T cell receptor beta chains sequenced from a single sample in a study of blood T cell repertoires in COVID-19. TCRdb's copy holds only in-frame clones and misses some; the assay was immunoSEQ multiplex PCR. The table records about 20,000 clones, around 90% of them present only once. Sequenced sample: peripheral blood. The receptors were gathered from a human donor in a cohort sampled during active COVID-19.

This chain joins TRBV6-6 and TRBJ2-1, with D perhaps TRBD2 (6 bases). The V and J ends lost 4 bases and 9 bases respectively, with 10 bases between them. Per the germline V gene, CDR1 is MNHNY and CDR2 is SVGAGI (reference sequence). The CDR3 is made up of 12 amino acids. The CDR3 DNA is TGTGCCAGCAGTTCCCGGACTATTGAGCAGTTCTTC. Translating it yields CASSSRTIEQFF.

This clone showed up just once. The V gene is TRBV5-1, the J gene TRBJ2-3; D is perhaps TRBD2 (6 bases). Germline V lookup: CDR1 SGHRS, CDR2 YFSETQ. The V and J ends lost 3 bases and 2 bases respectively, with 10 bases between them. The CDR3 has 14 amino acids. The CDR3 spells CASSWRATTDTQYF. The CDR3 nucleotides read TGCGCCAGCAGCTGGAGGGCTACCACAGATACGCAGTATTTT. Looking up the rest from reference TRBV5-1 and TRBJ2-3 gives the full variable domain: KAGVTQTPRYLIKTRGQQVTLSCSPISGHRSVSWYQQTPGQGLQFLFEYFSETQRNKGNFPGRFSGRQFSNSRSEMNVSTLELGDSALYLCASSWRATTDTQYFGPGTRLTVL.

This clone has only one observation. This sequence joins TRBV11-2 and TRBJ2-1; 8 bases align to TRBD2. Germline V gene lookup returns CDR1 SGHAT and CDR2 FQNNGV. Trimming at V came to 5 bases and at J to 6 bases, leaving 15 bases not matched to a gene. The CDR3 is 17 amino acids. The CDR3 sequence: CASSLGTRSAAGNEQFF. The DNA for the CDR3 is TGTGCCAGCAGCCTGGGGACTAGGTCTGCGGCGGGCAATGAGCAGTTCTTC.

This sequence joins TRBV7-2 and TRBJ2-3, with 7 positions matching TRBD2. Losses at the gene ends were 5 bases for V and 5 bases for J; bases not matched to a gene: 7. There are 14 residues in the CDR3. Germline V gene sequence: CDR1 SGHTA, CDR2 FQGNSA. The CDR3 bases are TGTGCCAGCAGCCAGGGAGGGCCTGGAGATACGCAGTATTTT. This translates into CASSQGGPGDTQYF.

The chain carries TRBV28 and TRBJ2-2, with TRBD1 matching 9 bases. V lost 2 bases and J lost 5; bases outside the gene matches: 6. Germline V lookup: CDR1 MDHEN, CDR2 SYDVKM. The CDR3 consists of 16 residues. The CDR3 spells CASSLPGQGRTGELFF. The DNA for the CDR3 is TGTGCCAGCAGTTTACCCGGACAGGGGAGGACCGGGGAGCTGTTTTTT.

V is TRBV6-4 and J is TRBJ2-1; D is ambiguous. The CDR3 consists of 14 residues. V was shortened by 6 bases and J by 1 base, with 10 bases between the two germline ends. Germline CDR1 is MRHNA and CDR2 is SNTAGT. CDR3 residues: CASRREVSYNEQFF. The CDR3 DNA sequence: TGTGCCAGCAGGAGAGAGGTATCCTACAATGAGCAGTTCTTC.

The chain couples TRBV30 to TRBJ2-7; 7 nucleotides match TRBD2. There are 14 residues in the CDR3. Germline CDR1 and CDR2: GTSNPN and SVGIG (reference sequence). Trimming at V came to 7 bases and at J to 6 bases, leaving 15 bases not matched to a gene. CDR3 DNA sequence: TGTGCCTCTGGTCTAGCGGACCCACCTTTCGAGCAGTACTTC. Translation gives CASGLADPPFEQYF.

The sample holds one count of this clone. The CDR3 loop reads CASRTSGSYNEQFF. The CDR3 DNA reads TGTGCCAGTAGAACTAGCGGTTCCTACAATGAGCAGTTCTTC. V gene TRBV19 combines with J gene TRBJ2-1; 8 bases are shared with TRBD2. Germline V gives CDR1 LNHDA, CDR2 SQIVND (reference sequence). V lost 6 bases to trimming and J lost 1 base; unmatched junction nucleotides: 2. The CDR3 is made up of 14 amino acids.

V is TRBV9 and J is TRBJ2-1, with D tentatively TRBD2 (6 bases). This CDR3 is built from 16 residues. Trimming pared 3 bases from V and 3 bases from J, leaving 16 bases between. CDR1 SGDLS and CDR2 YYNGEE come from the germline V gene. The CDR3 here is CASSDGRGVSYNEQFF. The CDR3 DNA is TGTGCCAGCAGCGACGGGCGCGGGGTAAGCTACAATGAGCAGTTCTTC.

The chain combines TRBV5-4 with TRBJ2-1, with D maybe TRBD2 (6 bases). Between the trimmed V and J ends, which lost 5 bases and 7 bases, there was a span of 13 bases. Germline V CDR1 and CDR2: SGHNT, YYREEE (reference sequence). The CDR3 covers 13 residues. The CDR3 DNA reads as TGTGCCAGCAGTTGGGAGGTAGCAAATGAGCAGTTCTTC. Its protein product is CASSWEVANEQFF.

V is TRBV5-1 and J is TRBJ1-1; D is unresolved. From germline, CDR1 is SGHRS and CDR2 YFSETQ. The CDR3 loop spans 13 amino acids. V was clipped by 0 bases and J by 2 bases, with 5 bases between them. DNA for the CDR3: TGCGCCAGCAGCTTGGTCGTAAACACTGAAGCTTTCTTT. Its protein is CASSLVVNTEAFF.

The chain combines TRBV6-4 with TRBJ2-1; 8 nucleotides match TRBD2. CDR1 is MRHNA and CDR2 is SNTAGT in the germline V gene. The CDR3 totals 17 residues. J gave up 8 bases and V 2 bases, and 14 bases lay outside the gene matches. The CDR3 DNA sequence: TGTGCCAGCAGTGACACCCCGGGGGGGAGGGCCATGGATGAGCAGTTCTTC. This encodes CASSDTPGGRAMDEQFF.

This clone has a single count. This chain links TRBV4-1 with TRBJ1-4, with a weak D call TRBD1 (6 bases). The germline V gene has CDR1 MGHRA and CDR2 YSYEKL. Trimming left V 4 bases short and J 8 bases short, with 20 bases between. The CDR3 extends over 16 amino acids. The CDR3 coding sequence is TGCGCCAGCAGCCGCGATAGGGGGGGCCCCCTGGAAAAACTGTTTTTT. Protein product: CASSRDRGGPLEKLFF.

This clone was observed a handful of times. In the same sample, other DNA sequences code for this CDR3. The V gene is TRBV27, the J gene TRBJ1-2; the D is unclear. The CDR3 covers 13 residues. From germline, CDR1 is MNHEY and CDR2 SMNVEV (reference sequence). V was shortened by 3 bases and J by 3 bases, with 8 bases between the two germline ends. CDR3 amino acids: CASSLGQYYGYTF. CDR3 DNA sequence: TGTGCCAGCAGTTTGGGCCAGTACTATGGCTACACCTTC.

This clone was counted once. The genes are TRBV6-4 and TRBJ2-5; 10 bases map to TRBD2. The CDR3 loop spans 15 amino acids. J was trimmed by 4 bases and V by 6 bases; bases with no gene match: 8. The germline V gene encodes CDR1 MRHNA and CDR2 SNTAGT. CDR3 sequence reads: CASSAMASGGETQYF. The DNA for the CDR3 is TGTGCCAGCAGCGCTATGGCTAGCGGGGGAGAGACCCAGTACTTC.

CDR3 nucleotide sequence: TGTGCCAGCAGTACAACTGGGGGGGGCGGGCGATCACCCCTCCACTTT. Encoded protein: CASSTTGGGGRSPLHF. The chain employs TRBV7-2 and TRBJ1-6, with a weak D call TRBD1 (6 bases). Germline V CDR1 and CDR2: SGHTA, FQGNSA. This CDR3 is 16 amino acids long. V was cut by 6 bases and J by 10 bases, with 22 bases left in between.

In its sample, this clone was seen once. The chain joins TRBV6-5 to TRBJ2-2; perhaps TRBD2 as D (5 bases). The CDR3 covers 15 residues. The V end lost 7 bases, the J end lost 8 bases, and 20 bases lay between the germline ends. In germline, CDR1 is MNHEY, CDR2 SVGAGI. CDR3 sequence reads: CASTPEGAVGGELFF. The DNA for the CDR3 is TGTGCCAGCACCCCCGAGGGTGCCGTCGGGGGGGAGCTGTTTTTT.

This chain links TRBV18 with TRBJ2-7; maybe TRBD1 (6 bases). The CDR3 has 13 residues. From germline, CDR1 is KGHSH and CDR2 LQKENI. Trimming removed 3 bases from V and 7 bases from J, with 13 bases in between. The CDR3 sequence: CASSPQQGGEQYF. The CDR3 nucleotides read TGTGCCAGCTCACCTCAACAGGGTGGGGAGCAGTACTTC.

The chain carries TRBV27 and TRBJ2-3; 10 nucleotides agree with TRBD2. The germline V gene has CDR1 MNHEY and CDR2 SMNVEV (reference sequence). CDR3 length: 17 residues. Unmatched junction bases numbered 12, after V lost 4 bases and J lost 5 bases. DNA for the CDR3: TGTGCCAGCAGTTCCCGCTCGACTAGCGGGCAGATAGATACGCAGTATTTT. It translates to CASSSRSTSGQIDTQYF.

This clone came up once. V and J are TRBV10-3 and TRBJ1-2, with no clear D. The CDR3 totals 13 residues. Trimming removed 5 bases from V and 5 bases from J, with 12 bases in between. Per the germline V gene, CDR1 is ENHRY and CDR2 is SYGVKD. The CDR3 DNA reads as TGTGCCATCAGTATTCAGACCGGGTATGGCTACACCTTC. This sequence encodes CAISIQTGYGYTF.

The genes are TRBV5-1 and TRBJ2-7; D perhaps matches TRBD2 (7 bases). The CDR3 is 15 amino acids. Between the trimmed V and J ends, which lost 0 bases and 5 bases, there was a span of 15 bases. CDR1 and CDR2 (germline): SGHRS, YFSETQ. The CDR3: CASSLEGVGGDEQYF. As DNA, the CDR3 is TGCGCCAGCAGCTTGGAAGGGGTAGGGGGGGACGAGCAGTACTTC.